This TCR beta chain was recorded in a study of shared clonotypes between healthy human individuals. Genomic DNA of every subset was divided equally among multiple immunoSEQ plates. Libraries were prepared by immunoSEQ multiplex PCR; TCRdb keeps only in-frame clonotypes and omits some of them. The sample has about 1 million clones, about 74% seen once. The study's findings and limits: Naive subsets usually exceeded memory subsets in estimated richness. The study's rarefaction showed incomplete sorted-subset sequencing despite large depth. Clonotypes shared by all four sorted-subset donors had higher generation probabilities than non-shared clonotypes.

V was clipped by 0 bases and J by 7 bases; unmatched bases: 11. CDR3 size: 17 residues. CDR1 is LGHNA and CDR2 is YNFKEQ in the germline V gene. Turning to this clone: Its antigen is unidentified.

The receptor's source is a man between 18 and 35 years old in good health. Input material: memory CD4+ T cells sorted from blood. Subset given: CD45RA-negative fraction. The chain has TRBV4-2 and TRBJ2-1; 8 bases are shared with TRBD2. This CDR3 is CASSQEVTGGPGNEQFF. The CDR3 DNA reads TGTGCCAGCAGCCAAGAGGTAACGGGGGGGCCAGGGAATGAGCAGTTCTTC.